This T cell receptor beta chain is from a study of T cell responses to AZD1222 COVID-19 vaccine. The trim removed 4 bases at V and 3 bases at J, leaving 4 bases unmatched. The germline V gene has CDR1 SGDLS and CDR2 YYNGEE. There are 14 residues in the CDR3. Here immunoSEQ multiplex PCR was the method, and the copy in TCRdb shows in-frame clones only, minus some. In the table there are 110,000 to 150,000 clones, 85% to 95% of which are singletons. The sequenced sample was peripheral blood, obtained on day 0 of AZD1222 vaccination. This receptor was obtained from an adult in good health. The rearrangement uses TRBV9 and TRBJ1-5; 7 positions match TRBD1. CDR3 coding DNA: TGTGCCAGCAGCAAGGACAGGTCCAATCAGCCCCAGCATTTT. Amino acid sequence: CASSKDRSNQPQHF.